The sample holds one count of the clone carrying this TCR beta chain. Its antigen is still unknown. This may arise from a read error, as a much more abundant clone is one base away. It is likely a read error, because the conserved phenylalanine at the end of the CDR3 is missing. This specimen comes from a study of regulatory T cells in long-lasting Graves disease. Library construction for TCR beta used iRepertoire HTBI primers and Arm-PCR of CDR3 regions. TCRdb re-analysed the multiplex PCR reads in MiXCR, keeping a single row per CDR3 protein. The table shows about 530,000 distinct CDR3 sequences, with 15% to 20% occurring only once. Time point meaning: newly diagnosed GD, antithyroid drugs for less than 3 months. RNA isolated from PBMCs was used to make the TCR library. One endocrinology department in Xi'an, China, was where patients came from. Study-wide results and caveats: The small sample size may have reduced accuracy.

The CDR3 length is 14 residues. V lost 3 bases and J 8 bases, leaving 18 bases between the germline ends. CDR1 DFQATT and CDR2 SNEGSKA come from the germline V gene (reference sequence). This sample was shared with a second study, whose subject was T cells in Graves' hyperthyroidism and ophthalmopathy.

The chain joins TRBV20-1 to TRBJ2-3; no clear D. Sample: peripheral blood mononuclear cells (PBMCs), taken at new diagnosis, from a patient treated with antithyroid drugs. This clonotype was sampled from a woman aged 35 to 59 with Graves disease. The CDR3 DNA reads as TGCAGTGCTAGTGAGGTCGGCCCGGCCTTTACGCAGTATCTT. Translated: CSASEVGPAFTQYL.